This TCR beta chain was documented in a study of memory CD4+ T cells and cytomegalovirus serostatus. General study findings and limits: Suggested: most of the CMV-linked TCR signature lies in CD4+ memory cells.

In the study's own analysis: Out-of-frame sequences were removed, leaving 2 million or so distinct TCRbeta sequences. The assay was immunoSEQ multiplex PCR, and TCRdb's table has in-frame clones only and misses some. That table is the source of V, J and clone size, and D and trimming were worked out from the DNA. The sample lists over 65,000 clones; roughly 78% were seen once. Single viable CD3+CD4+CD8-CD45RO+ cells were sorted as the memory CD4+ T cells. Serum IgG to CMV pp150, pp28, p38 and p52 defined serostatus. Positive selection with CD4 microbeads enriched total CD4+ T cells. This clone was counted only a few times. Its antigen remains unknown. CDR1 MGHRA and CDR2 YSYEKL come from the germline V gene. The J segment lost 15 bases and the V segment lost 1 base, leaving 15 bases of the junction unmatched. This CDR3 is 15 amino acids long.

The chain combines TRBV4-1 with TRBJ2-1; the match to TRBD1 covers 7 bases. The clonotype originates from an adult in good health and CMV-seropositive. The sample consisted of memory CD4+ T cells from blood. In DNA form, the CDR3 reads TGCGCCAGCAGCCAAGGGAACCCGGGACAGCGTATTTTGTTCTTC. It codes for CASSQGNPGQRILFF.